This TCR beta chain stems from a study of early T cells in non-severe SARS-CoV-2 infection. About the study: RNA in bulk from unsorted whole blood was sequenced, and chains were unpaired.

The CDR3 runs to 15 residues. Trimming removed 4 bases from V and 3 bases from J, with 13 bases in between. The germline CDR1 and CDR2 sequences are SGHRS and YFSETQ. Molecules of cDNA were individually given unique molecular identifiers that were attached to them. In TCRdb, the 5' RACE reads were re-called with MiXCR into one record per CDR3 protein. This table has about 63,000 distinct CDR3 sequences, roughly 13% appearing once. This sequence joins TRBV5-1 and TRBJ2-2, with no clear D. Sequencing used whole blood. This receptor was obtained from an adult who was a healthcare worker with PCR-confirmed SARS-CoV-2 infection or an uninfected control (not recorded which). The CDR3 reads CASSAVAQYTGELFF. CDR3 bases: TGCGCCAGCAGCGCGGTTGCACAGTACACCGGGGAGCTGTTTTTT.